Included here is one TCR beta chain sequence, with context. The data stem from a study of blood T cells in healthy people across ages. Sample-barcoded 5' priming and a J-beta primer mix drove a second PCR of roughly 7 to 11 cycles. TCRdb reanalysed the 5' RACE reads using MiXCR and keeps one entry per CDR3 protein. The repertoire consists of 1 million or so distinct CDR3 sequences, with approximately 25% occurring once and the leading ten covering approximately 0.79%. Looked up from germline, CDR1 is ENHRY and CDR2 is SYGVKD. The CDR3 totals 14 residues. Aged about 6 to 95, donors were systemically healthy Caucasians from Russia. These data were likewise used in another study, on T cells of mothers and their children. That publication notes: No persistent microchimeric T cell clones were detected.

This chain links TRBV10-3 with TRBJ2-5; a weak D match, TRBD1 (6 bases). The J call could be wrong; TRBJ2-1 is a better fit for the DNA end. The source material was blood. This TCR was recovered from a girl aged 2 to 10 in good health. This CDR3 is CATPLHTGNDEQFF. The CDR3 nucleotides read TGTGCCACCCCGCTCCACACAGGGAACGATGAGCAGTTCTTC.